Shown below are 32 T cell receptor beta chains from a single sample sequenced in a study of spatial heterogeneity in lung cancer. One entry per CDR3 protein, called by TCRdb with MiXCR from the 5' RACE reads. Of some 120,000 distinct CDR3 sequences detected, over 9% appear once; the ten largest clones hold over 15%. Time point described: blood at routine non-recurrence follow-up after resection. No cell sorting; template was whole RNA from tumor, lung tissue or PBMC. Sample: PBMCs, taken at follow-up. All receptors derive from a male donor with early-stage non-small cell lung cancer.

This clonotype was recorded at least ten times. The J gene is TRBJ1-5, the V gene TRBV9, with D uncertain. Trimming stripped 0 bases from V and 0 bases from J, with 4 bases between. CDR1 SGDLS and CDR2 YYNGEE come from the germline V gene. The CDR3 runs to 14 residues. The CDR3 nucleotides read TGTGCCAGCAGCGTAGATGGTAGCAATCAGCCCCAGCATTTT. Translated, it gives CASSVDGSNQPQHF.

The chain uses TRBV19 and TRBJ1-2; D not resolved. Germline CDR1 and CDR2: LNHDA and SQIVND (reference sequence). The CDR3 is made up of 11 amino acids. DNA for the CDR3: TGTGGGATAAGGCGGGTCCTTGGCTACACCTTC. Amino acids: CGIRRVLGYTF.

V is TRBV7-2 and J is TRBJ1-1; the D gene is possibly TRBD1 (5 bases). Germline CDR1 and CDR2: SGHTA and FQGNSA. The CDR3 has 14 amino acids. The V end lost 3 bases, the J end lost 2 bases, and 10 bases lay between the germline ends. The CDR3, as DNA: TGTGCCAGCAGCTTGTCGGACATCAACACTGAAGCTTTCTTT. Amino acids: CASSLSDINTEAFF. The variable domain in full, completed from reference TRBV7-2 and TRBJ1-1, reads GAGVSQSPSNKVTEKGKDVELRCDPISGHTALYWYRQSLGQGLEFLIYFQGNSAPDKSGLPSDRFSAERTGGSVSTLTIQRTQQEDSAVYLCASSLSDINTEAFFGQGTRLTVV.

The J gene is TRBJ2-1, the V gene TRBV30; 10 bases align to TRBD1. The CDR3 extends over 14 amino acids. Germline-derived CDR1 and CDR2 are GTSNPN and SVGIG (reference sequence). Trimming at V came to 5 bases and at J to 9 bases, leaving 10 bases not matched to a gene. The CDR3 here is CAWRRQGAWGEQFF. The CDR3 coding sequence is TGTGCCTGGCGTAGACAGGGGGCATGGGGTGAGCAGTTCTTC.

The J gene is TRBJ1-5, the V gene TRBV7-2, with 8 nucleotides matching TRBD1. This CDR3 is built from 15 residues. Trimming removed 0 bases from V and 2 bases from J; junction bases left unmatched: 0. Germline CDR1 and CDR2: SGHTA and FQGNSA. This CDR3 reads CASSLADRGNQPQHF. The CDR3 DNA follows: TGTGCCAGCAGCTTAGCGGACAGGGGCAATCAGCCCCAGCATTTT.

This clonotype was seen at least ten times. This sequence joins TRBV7-9 and TRBJ2-2; D gene uncertain. The CDR3 has 14 residues. Per the germline V gene, CDR1 is SEHNR and CDR2 is FQNEAQ (reference sequence). V shed 4 bases and J shed 4 bases, with 10 bases lying between them. In nucleotides, the CDR3 is TGTGCCAGCAGCTCCCCTACGGGCACCGGGGAGCTGTTTTTT. Amino acids: CASSSPTGTGELFF.

The chain couples TRBV7-8 to TRBJ1-4, with D tentatively TRBD1 (6 bases). This CDR3 is 14 amino acids long. Looked up from germline, CDR1 is SGHVS and CDR2 is FQNEAQ. V was pared by 5 bases and J by 7 bases, with 14 bases between. CDR3 DNA: TGTGCCAGCAGCCCTAGACAGGCAGGTGAAAAACTGTTTTTT. It codes for CASSPRQAGEKLFF.

This clonotype appeared many times. This chain connects TRBV7-6 to TRBJ2-7; 8 nucleotides line up with TRBD1. V lost 0 bases and J lost 12; bases outside the gene matches: 4. The CDR3 contains 12 residues. Germline assignment: CDR1 SGHVS and CDR2 FNYEAQ. CDR3 residues: CASSLADRVPYF. CDR3 nucleotides: TGTGCCAGCAGCTTAGCGGACAGGGTCCCGTACTTC.

This clonotype was detected a few times. This chain links TRBV25-1 with TRBJ2-2; TRBD1 matches at 11 bases. CDR1 and CDR2 from the germline V gene are MGHDK and SYGVNS. J gave up 6 bases and V 5 bases, and 8 bases lay outside the gene matches. The CDR3 length is 16 residues. For the CDR3, the DNA is TGTGCCAGCAGTCCGCCGGGACAGGGGGTCTCCGGGGAGCTGTTTTTT. It specifies CASSPPGQGVSGELFF.

This clonotype was seen more than once but under ten times. The chain recombines TRBV4-2 with TRBJ1-6; 7 nucleotides align to TRBD1. CDR1 and CDR2 (germline): LGHNA, YNFKEQ. The CDR3 runs to 16 residues. V dropped 6 bases and J dropped 8; count of bases not matched to a gene: 13. The CDR3 protein is CASSLKATGSDSPLHF. CDR3 in DNA: TGTGCCAGCAGTCTGAAGGCGACAGGGTCGGATTCACCCCTCCACTTT.

This chain connects TRBV5-1 to TRBJ2-5; TRBD1 matches at 8 bases. Germline assignment: CDR1 SGHRS and CDR2 YFSETQ. V lost 4 bases to trimming and J lost 3 bases; unmatched junction nucleotides: 5. This CDR3 region has 14 residues. In nucleotides, the CDR3 is TGCGCCAGCAGCCCCCTGGACAGGGAAGAGACCCAGTACTTC. It codes for CASSPLDREETQYF. Based on the CDR3 plus reference TRBV5-1 and TRBJ2-5, the full variable domain is KAGVTQTPRYLIKTRGQQVTLSCSPISGHRSVSWYQQTPGQGLQFLFEYFSETQRNKGNFPGRFSGRQFSNSRSEMNVSTLELGDSALYLCASSPLDREETQYFGPGTRLLVL.

The V and J genes are TRBV19 and TRBJ1-5; D is unresolved. This CDR3 spans 13 amino acids. V dropped 10 bases and J dropped 3 bases, with 13 bases sitting between them. Germline CDR1 LNHDA, CDR2 SQIVND (reference sequence). The CDR3 DNA reads TGTGCCACCTGCGCCGGATTCAATCAGCCCCAGCATTTT. The encoded protein is CATCAGFNQPQHF. The full variable domain, completed using reference TRBV19 and TRBJ1-5, is DGGITQSPKYLFRKEGQNVTLSCEQNLNHDAMYWYRQDPGQGLRLIYYSQIVNDFQKGDIAEGYSVSREKKESFPLTVTSAQKNPTAFYLCATCAGFNQPQHFGDGTRLSIL.

Remarks on this clonotype: A much larger clone sits a single nucleotide away, making a read error possible. The CDR3 DNA is TGTGCCACCAGTCATATAGACAAGGCAAACTACGAGCAGTACTTC. Translated: CATSHIDKANYEQYF. V usage is TRBV24-1 and J usage is TRBJ2-7; the D is unclear. V lost 6 bases and J 3 bases, leaving 17 bases between the germline ends. Germline loops: CDR1 KGHDR, CDR2 SFDVKD. The CDR3 covers 15 residues.

This clonotype has ten or more counts. This chain links TRBV28 with TRBJ1-5; D gene uncertain. Germline V gene sequence: CDR1 MDHEN, CDR2 SYDVKM. This CDR3 is built from 14 residues. V was pared by 8 bases and J by 7 bases, with 18 bases between. CDR3 DNA: TGTGCCAGCCTCAAAATGAGAGGGCGACAGCCCCAGCATTTT. Translated: CASLKMRGRQPQHF.

V and J are TRBV7-8 and TRBJ2-1, with 10 bases aligning to TRBD1. The V and J ends lost 5 bases and 8 bases, in that order; junction bases with no gene match: 12. Germline values: CDR1 SGHVS, CDR2 FQNEAQ. This CDR3 spans 16 amino acids. The chain's CDR3 is CASSPLGQGILDEQFF. CDR3 in DNA: TGTGCCAGCAGCCCTCTGGGACAGGGGATCCTCGATGAGCAGTTCTTC.

This clonotype was seen repeatedly, ten times or more. This chain uses TRBV11-2 with TRBJ2-6; D is uncertain. The CDR3 has 17 residues. Germline CDR1 SGHAT, CDR2 FQNNGV. Trimming removed 0 bases from V and 0 bases from J, with 9 bases in between. The CDR3 loop reads CASSLDYYGSGANVLTF. Written as DNA, the CDR3 is TGTGCCAGCAGCTTAGATTACTATGGCTCTGGGGCCAACGTCCTGACTTTC.

This clonotype was detected ten times or more. The chain uses TRBV10-3 and TRBJ2-1; D unclear. The germline V and J ends were trimmed by 6 bases and 5 bases, with 5 bases remaining between them. Germline CDR1 is ENHRY and CDR2 is SYGVKD. The CDR3 loop spans 11 amino acids. The CDR3: CAIRANNEQFF. CDR3 DNA: TGTGCCATCAGGGCTAACAATGAGCAGTTCTTC.

This clonotype was seen only a few times. The chain has TRBV7-2 and TRBJ2-1; unclear D gene. CDR3 length: 14 residues. CDR1 is SGHTA and CDR2 is FQGNSA in the germline V gene. V shed 5 bases and J shed 4 bases, with 12 bases lying between them. The CDR3 DNA sequence: TGTGCCAGCAGCCCTAGGACGGGTTACAATGAGCAGTTCTTC. Residues: CASSPRTGYNEQFF.

The chain couples TRBV5-1 to TRBJ2-7; TRBD1 is a possible D gene (6 bases). Germline-derived CDR1 and CDR2 are SGHRS and YFSETQ. Between the trimmed V and J ends, which lost 5 bases and 0 bases, there was a span of 15 bases. CDR3 length equals 15 residues. Here the CDR3 reads CASRAGAESSYEQYF. For the CDR3, the DNA is TGCGCCAGCAGGGCAGGGGCCGAGAGCTCCTACGAGCAGTACTTC.

This chain joins TRBV20-1 and TRBJ2-7; TRBD1 is a possible D gene (5 bases). The ends were cut back, 3 bases at V and 4 bases at J, with 7 bases in the middle. Germline loops: CDR1 DFQATT, CDR2 SNEGSKA (reference sequence). This CDR3 is built from 11 residues. CDR3 sequence: CSASRGYEQYF. DNA for the CDR3: TGCAGTGCTAGTAGGGGTTACGAGCAGTACTTC.

This chain connects TRBV11-2 to TRBJ2-2; tentative D call: TRBD2 (5 bases). V lost 5 bases, J lost 3 bases, and 10 bases lay in between. The germline V gene has CDR1 SGHAT and CDR2 FQNNGV. The length of the CDR3 is 14 residues. CDR3 loop: CASSRTSYTGELFF. Written as DNA, the CDR3 is TGTGCCAGCAGCCGGACTTCTTACACCGGGGAGCTGTTTTTT.

A few counts support this clonotype. V and J are TRBV9 and TRBJ2-3; TRBD2 agrees at 7 bases. CDR1 and CDR2 from the germline V gene are SGDLS and YYNGEE. V shed 2 bases, J shed 5 bases, and the junction held 8 bases outside the gene matches. The CDR3 covers 15 residues. This chain's CDR3 is CASSVSGPWGDTQYF. The CDR3 DNA reads as TGTGCCAGCAGCGTTAGCGGGCCATGGGGAGATACGCAGTATTTT.

Written as DNA, the CDR3 is TGTGCCAGCAGCCCAGATGACAGCTCCTACGAGCAGTACTTC. Protein product: CASSPDDSSYEQYF. The V and J genes are TRBV5-6 and TRBJ2-7; tentatively, D is TRBD1 (5 bases). The CDR3 is 14 residues long. CDR1 and CDR2 (germline): SGHDT, YYEEEE. With 4 bases removed from V and 0 bases from J, the gap between germline ends came to 11 bases. Full variable domain (rest looked up from reference TRBV5-6 and TRBJ2-7): DAGVTQSPTHLIKTRGQQVTLRCSPKSGHDTVSWYQQALGQGPQFIFQYYEEEERQRGNFPDRFSGHQFPNYSSELNVNALLLGDSALYLCASSPDDSSYEQYFGPGTRLTVT.

This clonotype has a count of ten or more. The chain is built from TRBV10-3 and TRBJ2-1, with D possibly called TRBD1 or TRBD2 (5 bases each). CDR3 size: 11 residues. Germline V gene sequence: CDR1 ENHRY, CDR2 SYGVKD. V lost 4 bases to trimming and J lost 15 bases, with 13 bases between them. CDR3 nucleotide sequence: TGTGCCATCAGTGGGGGGAAGCTTCCGTTCTTC. This sequence encodes CAISGGKLPFF.

This clonotype was found a few times. This chain links TRBV25-1 with TRBJ2-1; D is ambiguous. This CDR3 is 13 amino acids long. The germline gives CDR1 MGHDK, CDR2 SYGVNS. Trimming shortened V by 2 bases and J by 5 bases, and 7 bases separated the two germline ends. The CDR3 bases are TGTGCCAGCAGTGAAATCCGTAACAATGAGCAGTTCTTC. Translation gives CASSEIRNNEQFF. The full variable domain, rest sourced from reference TRBV25-1 and TRBJ2-1, is EADIYQTPRYLVIGTGKKITLECSQTMGHDKMYWYQQDPGMELHLIHYSYGVNSTEKGDLSSESTVSRIRTEHFPLTLESARPSHTSQYLCASSEIRNNEQFFGPGTRLTVL.

This clonotype appeared many times. The rearrangement joins TRBV3-1 to TRBJ2-5; TRBD1 aligns across 9 bases. CDR3 size: 15 residues. Trimming cost V 1 base and J 5 bases; bases outside gene matches: 5. The V gene's germline CDR1 is LGHDT and CDR2 YNNKEL (reference sequence). The CDR3 coding sequence is TGTGCCAGCAGCCAAGTTTGGGGACAGGGCGAGACCCAGTACTTC. Encoded protein: CASSQVWGQGETQYF.

The V call is TRBV20-1, the J call TRBJ1-4; 7 bases are shared with TRBD1. Trimming removed 0 bases from V and 8 bases from J; junction bases left unmatched: 9. The CDR3 covers 15 residues. Germline V gives CDR1 DFQATT, CDR2 SNEGSKA (reference sequence). CDR3 in amino acids: CSARDIRTGGEKLFF. The CDR3 DNA follows: TGCAGTGCTAGAGATATCAGGACAGGCGGCGAAAAACTGTTTTTT.

In its sample, this clonotype was seen many times. The chain employs TRBV10-3 and TRBJ2-7, with D unclear. CDR3 length equals 13 residues. Germline CDR1 reads ENHRY; CDR2 reads SYGVKD. The V and J ends lost 6 bases and 3 bases respectively, with 12 bases between them. The CDR3 sequence: CAISPAPLYEQYF. CDR3 bases: TGTGCCATCAGCCCTGCACCGCTCTACGAGCAGTACTTC.

This clonotype was counted a few times. The genes are TRBV5-1 and TRBJ1-6, with D unresolved. Deletions cut 0 bases from V and 8 bases from J, with 12 bases between. The CDR3 contains 15 residues. Germline CDR1 and CDR2: SGHRS and YFSETQ. The CDR3 region has the DNA TGCGCCAGCAGCTTGGAACGTGACACTTATTCACCCCTCCACTTT. Translating gives CASSLERDTYSPLHF. The variable domain in full, completed from reference TRBV5-1 and TRBJ1-6, reads KAGVTQTPRYLIKTRGQQVTLSCSPISGHRSVSWYQQTPGQGLQFLFEYFSETQRNKGNFPGRFSGRQFSNSRSEMNVSTLELGDSALYLCASSLERDTYSPLHFGNGTRLTVT.

The chain couples TRBV28 to TRBJ2-3, with 8 bases that match TRBD2. The V gene end was trimmed by 4 bases and the J gene end by 2 bases; junction bases not matched to a gene: 5. Germline V lookup: CDR1 MDHEN, CDR2 SYDVKM. CDR3 size: 15 residues. As DNA, the CDR3 is TGTGCCAGCAGTTACCGCGGGAGGCACACAGATACGCAGTATTTT. It codes for CASSYRGRHTDTQYF. The complete variable domain, with remaining parts taken from reference TRBV28 and TRBJ2-3, reads DVKVTQSSRYLVKRTGEKVFLECVQDMDHENMFWYRQDPGLGLRLIYFSYDVKMKEKGDIPEGYSVSREKKERFSLILESASTNQTSMYLCASSYRGRHTDTQYFGPGTRLTVL.

The V call is TRBV20-1, the J call TRBJ2-3; D is perhaps TRBD2 (6 bases). Germline values: CDR1 DFQATT, CDR2 SNEGSKA (reference sequence). The CDR3 length is 15 residues. Deletions cut 0 bases from V and 1 base from J, with 11 bases between. The CDR3 here is CSARDTGAGTDTQYF. For the CDR3, the DNA is TGCAGTGCTAGAGATACGGGAGCGGGCACAGATACGCAGTATTTT.

This clonotype was counted a few times. The V gene is TRBV20-1, the J gene TRBJ1-4; D remains ambiguous. The CDR3 consists of 16 residues. In germline, CDR1 is DFQATT, CDR2 SNEGSKA (reference sequence). The V and J ends lost 6 bases and 0 bases respectively, with 17 bases between them. In DNA form, the CDR3 reads TGCAGTGCGCCGCCTTTGGAGAGCGCAACTAATGAAAAACTGTTTTTT. Its protein product is CSAPPLESATNEKLFF.